This T cell receptor beta chain was identified during a study of blood T cell repertoires in COVID-19. Study as a whole: Both acute and convalescent COVID-19 samples were obtained from the United States, Italy and Spain. PBMCs, B-cell-depleted T cells, or T cells were the source of the cDNA or gDNA that made up the material.

Seattle participants joined during active infection and were tracked over time. Study processing details: Estimation of nucleated cell counts was performed using reference gene primer amplification. The table came from immunoSEQ multiplex PCR; TCRdb's copy has only in-frame clones and leaves some out. D and trimming come from the DNA, and the V and J calls and clone size come from that table. This sample has 180,000 or so clones; about 90% occur once, and the top ten carry approximately 11%. The V end lost 0 bases, the J end lost 1 base, and 8 bases lay between the germline ends. The CDR3 totals 15 residues. The germline gives CDR1 SGHRS, CDR2 YFSETQ.

Sequences were obtained from peripheral blood. The receptor's source is a woman aged 55-70 years with COVID-19, enrolled during active disease. The gene calls are TRBV5-1 and TRBJ1-5, with D perhaps TRBD1 (6 bases). The CDR3 region is CASSLGQDSNQPQHF. The CDR3 DNA reads TGCGCCAGCAGCTTGGGACAGGACAGCAATCAGCCCCAGCATTTT.